This entry is about one T cell receptor (beta chain). The antigen is unknown. With a J-beta primer mix and a sample-barcoded 5' primer, a second PCR ran roughly 6 to 12 cycles. TCRdb used MiXCR to reprocess the 5' RACE reads, holding one entry per CDR3 protein. The sample carries 1.8 million or so distinct CDR3 sequences, 30% to 40% recorded once. The data belong to a study of blood T cells in healthy people across ages. Study-wide results and limits: Whereas aged donors had fewer naive CD4+ cells, long-lived donors had more of them and higher diversity.

Trimming removed 6 bases from V and 8 bases from J; junction bases left unmatched: 8. Germline V gives CDR1 SGHTA, CDR2 FQGTGA. The CDR3 extends over 14 amino acids. This chain uses TRBV7-3 with TRBJ2-1; TRBD1 agrees at 9 bases. Sequencing was done on a sample of blood. This sequence originates from a human donor in good health. The CDR3 nucleotides read TGTGCCAGCAGTTACAGGGGGCGCTTGGATGAGCAGTTCTTC. Amino acid sequence: CASSYRGRLDEQFF.